This T cell receptor (beta chain) was documented in a study of blood T cell repertoires in COVID-19. Across the study: Some COVID-19 samples were acute and others convalescent; all came from the United States, Italy and Spain. T cells, B-cell-depleted T cells, or PBMCs provided the cDNA or gDNA that served as material.

As processed by the authors: Estimated nucleated cell counts came from reference gene primer amplification. Produced via immunoSEQ multiplex PCR; TCRdb's table is partial and in-frame only. V and J calls and clone size are copied from that table; D and trimming were computed from the DNA. There are roughly 240,000 clones in the sample; about 88% occur only once, and 3.5% to 4% lies in the top ten. CDR3 size: 15 residues. Germline CDR1 LGHDT, CDR2 YNNKEL (reference sequence). Unmatched junction bases numbered 3, after V lost 4 bases and J lost 4 bases. The TCR originated in a man aged 18 to 35 with active or convalescent COVID-19. Sequenced: peripheral blood. The chain recombines TRBV3-1 (or the pseudogene TRBV3-2) with TRBJ2-1, with 11 bases lining up with TRBD2. For the CDR3, the DNA is TGTGCCAGCAGCCCACTAGCGGGAGCGTACAATGAGCAGTTCTTC. Its translation is CASSPLAGAYNEQFF.